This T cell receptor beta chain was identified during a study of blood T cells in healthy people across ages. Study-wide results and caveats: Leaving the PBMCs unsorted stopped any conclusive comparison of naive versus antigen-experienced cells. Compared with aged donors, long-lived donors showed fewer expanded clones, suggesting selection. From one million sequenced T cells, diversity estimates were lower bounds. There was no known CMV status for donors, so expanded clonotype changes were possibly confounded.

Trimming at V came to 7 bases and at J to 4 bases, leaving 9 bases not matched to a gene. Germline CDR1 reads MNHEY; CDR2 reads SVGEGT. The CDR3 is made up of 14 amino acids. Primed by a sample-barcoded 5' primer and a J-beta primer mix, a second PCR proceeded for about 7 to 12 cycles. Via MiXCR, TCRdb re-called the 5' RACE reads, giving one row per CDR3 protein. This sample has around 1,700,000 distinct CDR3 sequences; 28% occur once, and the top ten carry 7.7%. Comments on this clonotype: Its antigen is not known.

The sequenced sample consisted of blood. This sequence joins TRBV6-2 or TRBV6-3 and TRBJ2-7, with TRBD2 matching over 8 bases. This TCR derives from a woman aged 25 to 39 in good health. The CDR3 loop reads CASTLSGRVYEQYF. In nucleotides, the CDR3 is TGTGCCAGCACACTGAGCGGGAGAGTGTACGAGCAGTACTTC.